This T cell receptor (beta chain) was obtained from a study of blood T cell repertoires in COVID-19. Original processing methods: How many nucleated cells were present was estimated from reference gene primer amplification. Sequencing was performed with immunoSEQ multiplex PCR; in TCRdb, only in-frame clones are kept and a portion is missing. The V and J calls and clone size are taken from that table; D and trimming were inferred from the DNA. The sample lists more than 150,000 clones, 94% occurring once. The sample holds one count of this clone. This TCR came from a man younger than 40 with COVID-19, enrolled during active disease. The sequencing sample was made of peripheral blood.

The CDR3 sequence: CASSVERGWSTDTQYF. DNA for the CDR3: TGTGCCAGCAGCGTAGAGCGGGGATGGTCCACAGATACGCAGTATTTT. The chain has TRBV9 and TRBJ2-3, with TRBD2 matching over 7 bases. There are 16 residues in the CDR3. Germline CDR1 SGDLS, CDR2 YYNGEE. V was pared by 0 bases and J by 2 bases, with 6 bases of the junction left unmatched.